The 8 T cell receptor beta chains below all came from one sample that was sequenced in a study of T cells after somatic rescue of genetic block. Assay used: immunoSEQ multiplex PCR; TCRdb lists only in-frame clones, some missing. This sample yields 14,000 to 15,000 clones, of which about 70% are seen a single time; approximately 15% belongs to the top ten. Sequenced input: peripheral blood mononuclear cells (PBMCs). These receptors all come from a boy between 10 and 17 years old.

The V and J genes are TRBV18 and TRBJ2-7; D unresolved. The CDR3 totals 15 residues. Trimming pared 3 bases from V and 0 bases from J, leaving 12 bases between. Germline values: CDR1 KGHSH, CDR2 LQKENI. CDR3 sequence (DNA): TGTGCCAGCTCACCGAAGCTGGGCCCCTCCTACGAGCAGTACTTC. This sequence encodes CASSPKLGPSYEQYF.

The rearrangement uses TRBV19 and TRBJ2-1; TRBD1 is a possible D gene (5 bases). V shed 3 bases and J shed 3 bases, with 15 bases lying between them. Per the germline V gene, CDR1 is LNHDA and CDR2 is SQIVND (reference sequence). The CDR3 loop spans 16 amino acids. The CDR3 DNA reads TGTGCCAGTAGTATTGGGGCCCTTACAGTCTACAATGAGCAGTTCTTC. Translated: CASSIGALTVYNEQFF.

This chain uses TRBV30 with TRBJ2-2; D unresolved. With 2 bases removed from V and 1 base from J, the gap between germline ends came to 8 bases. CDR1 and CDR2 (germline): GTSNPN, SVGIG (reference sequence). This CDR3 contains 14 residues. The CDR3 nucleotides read TGTGCCTGGAGTTCCCTGATGAACACCGGGGAGCTGTTTTTT. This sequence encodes CAWSSLMNTGELFF.

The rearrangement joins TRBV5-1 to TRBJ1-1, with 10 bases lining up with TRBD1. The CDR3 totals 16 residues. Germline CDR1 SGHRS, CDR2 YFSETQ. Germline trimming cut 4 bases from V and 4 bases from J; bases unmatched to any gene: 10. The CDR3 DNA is TGCGCCAGCAGCCTGAACTCCCGGACAGGGGGCACTGAAGCTTTCTTT. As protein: CASSLNSRTGGTEAFF.

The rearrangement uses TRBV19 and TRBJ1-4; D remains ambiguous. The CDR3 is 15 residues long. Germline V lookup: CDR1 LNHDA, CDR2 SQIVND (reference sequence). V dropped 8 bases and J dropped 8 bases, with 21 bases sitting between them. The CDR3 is CASANSKGEWEKLFF. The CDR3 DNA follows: TGTGCCAGTGCTAACTCAAAGGGAGAATGGGAAAAACTGTTTTTT.

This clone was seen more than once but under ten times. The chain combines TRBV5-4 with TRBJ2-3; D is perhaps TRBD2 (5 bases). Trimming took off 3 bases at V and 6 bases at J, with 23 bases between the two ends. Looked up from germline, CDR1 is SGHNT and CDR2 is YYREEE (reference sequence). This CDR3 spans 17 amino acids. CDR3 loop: CASSSWRQVLWADTQYF. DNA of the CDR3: TGTGCCAGCAGCTCCTGGAGGCAAGTGCTTTGGGCGGATACGCAGTATTTT.

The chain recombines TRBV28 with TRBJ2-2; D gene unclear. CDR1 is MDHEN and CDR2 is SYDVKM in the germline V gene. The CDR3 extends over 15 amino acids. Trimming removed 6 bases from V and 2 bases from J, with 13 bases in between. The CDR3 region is CASRGSAVNTGELFF. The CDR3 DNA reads TGTGCCAGCAGGGGGTCGGCGGTCAACACCGGGGAGCTGTTTTTT.

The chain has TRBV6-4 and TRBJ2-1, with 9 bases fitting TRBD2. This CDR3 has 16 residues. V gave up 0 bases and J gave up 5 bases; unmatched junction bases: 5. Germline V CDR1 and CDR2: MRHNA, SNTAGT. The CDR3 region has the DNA TGTGCCAGCAGTGACTCTGGCGGGAGGGCCAACAATGAGCAGTTCTTC. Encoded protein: CASSDSGGRANNEQFF.